This T cell receptor (beta chain) came from a study of cytomegalovirus exposure and HLA in healthy donors. General study points: Relative to equally common others, HLA-associated TCR beta chains showed greater clonal expansion in a later analysis. The authors enumerated 150 to 200 TCR beta chains as linked to cytomegalovirus. In a later analysis, a genetic analysis reported fewer productive-TCR N-insertions in an Asian-associated ancestry cluster than the cohort average.

This clone was counted once. Its antigen is unidentified. The germline gene is not matched at one end of the junction; a read error may be the cause. Though nominally healthy at sampling, donors likely had unrecorded immune exposures. The PCR employed 60 Vbeta primers together with 13 Jbeta primers. Assay: immunoSEQ multiplex PCR; the TCRdb copy retains only in-frame clones and omits some. In the table there are more than 200,000 clones, 82% of which are singletons. The CDR3 loop spans 15 amino acids. Germline values: CDR1 SGHRS, CDR2 YFSETQ. The sequenced sample consisted of PBMCs. The chain is built from TRBV5-1 and TRBJ2-7; maybe TRBD1 (5 bases). The source of this sequence is a man aged 40-49 years in good health and CMV-seropositive. The CDR3 sequence: CASRLDNTAIYEQYF. The CDR3 coding sequence is TGCGCCAGCAGGTTGGACAACACCGCAATCTACGAGCAGTACTTC. The variable domain in full, completed from reference TRBV5-1 and TRBJ2-7, reads KAGVTQTPRYLIKTRGQQVTLSCSPISGHRSVSWYQQTPGQGLQFLFEYFSETQRNKGNFPGRFSGRQFSNSRSEMNVSTLELGDSALYLCASRLDNTAIYEQYFGPGTRLTVT.